Presented here are 29 T cell receptor beta chains from one specimen sequenced in a study of blood T cell repertoires in COVID-19. Method: immunoSEQ multiplex PCR; TCRdb's copy keeps in-frame clones and lacks some. The sample holds 230,000 or so clones, about 80% seen once. Sequenced material: PBMCs or T cells enriched from blood (not recorded which). The receptors stem from a man aged 45-65 years who had recovered from COVID-19.

The chain has TRBV6-6 and TRBJ1-1, with D perhaps TRBD1 (6 bases). Germline V CDR1 and CDR2: MNHNY, SVGAGI (reference sequence). V was clipped by 4 bases and J by 4 bases, with 19 bases between them. The CDR3 runs 16 residues. DNA for the CDR3: TGTGCCAGCAGTTCGCCGTTAGGACAGCAGGGCACTGAAGCTTTCTTT. Its protein product is CASSSPLGQQGTEAFF.

The chain is built from TRBV28 and TRBJ1-2, with D unresolved. Trimming removed 5 bases at V and 0 bases at J, with 10 bases between. The CDR3 is 14 amino acids. Germline V gene data show CDR1 as MDHEN and CDR2 as SYDVKM. CDR3 in amino acids: CASSLYGANYGYTF. CDR3 in DNA: TGTGCCAGCAGTCTCTACGGAGCTAACTATGGCTACACCTTC.

The CDR3: CASSAGGLREQYF. CDR3 in DNA: TGCGCCAGCAGTGCAGGGGGCCTCCGGGAGCAGTACTTC. The rearrangement joins TRBV10-1 to TRBJ2-7, with 8 bases that match TRBD1. The CDR3 has 13 amino acids. CDR1 is WNHNN, CDR2 SYGVQD, per germline (reference sequence). V was pared by 4 bases and J by 7 bases, with 6 bases of the junction left unmatched.

The rearrangement links TRBV11-2 to TRBJ2-3; no firm D call. CDR3 length equals 16 residues. Trimming took 1 base from V and 4 from J, leaving 15 bases between them. Germline values: CDR1 SGHAT, CDR2 FQNNGV. Written as DNA, the CDR3 is TGTGCCAGCAGCTTAGGGTCCCTATGGAGCGCAGATACGCAGTATTTT. It codes for CASSLGSLWSADTQYF.

This clone was found a few times. The chain combines TRBV7-9 with TRBJ1-1; 7 bases match TRBD1. Germline lookup yields CDR1 SEHNR and CDR2 FQNEAQ (reference sequence). The CDR3 totals 14 residues. V trimming: 4 bases; J trimming: 3 bases; junction bases outside the gene matches: 5. The CDR3: CASSSSTGYTEAFF. The CDR3, as DNA: TGTGCCAGCAGCTCTTCGACAGGGTACACTGAAGCTTTCTTT.

The J gene is TRBJ2-5, the V gene TRBV9; 9 nucleotides align to TRBD2. This CDR3 is built from 16 residues. The germline V gene has CDR1 SGDLS and CDR2 YYNGEE. V shed 0 bases, J shed 1 base, and the junction held 4 bases outside the gene matches. The CDR3 protein is CASSVGLAGLQETQYF. In DNA form, the CDR3 reads TGTGCCAGCAGCGTAGGCCTAGCGGGGCTCCAAGAGACCCAGTACTTC. The complete variable domain, with remaining parts taken from reference TRBV9 and TRBJ2-5, reads DSGVTQTPKHLITATGQRVTLRCSPRSGDLSVYWYQQSLDQGLQFLIQYYNGEERAKGNILERFSAQQFPDLHSELNLSSLELGDSALYFCASSVGLAGLQETQYFGPGTRLLVL.

This chain connects TRBV5-1 to TRBJ2-3, with 7 bases matching TRBD2. Looked up from germline, CDR1 is SGHRS and CDR2 is YFSETQ. CDR3 length: 15 residues. The junction had 7 bases not matched to a gene; V was cut back by 6 bases and J by 0 bases. The CDR3 is CASTHARGSTDTQYF. The CDR3 DNA is TGCGCCAGCACCCATGCGCGGGGGAGCACAGATACGCAGTATTTT.

The gene calls are TRBV13 and TRBJ1-1, with 7 nucleotides matching TRBD1. Germline lookup yields CDR1 PRHDT and CDR2 FYEKMQ (reference sequence). The CDR3 consists of 14 residues. J was trimmed by 3 bases and V by 3 bases; bases with no gene match: 4. The CDR3 is CASSFGDRHTEAFF. The CDR3 coding sequence is TGTGCCAGCAGCTTTGGGGACAGACACACTGAAGCTTTCTTT.

V usage is TRBV7-8 and J usage is TRBJ2-2; unclear D gene. Germline CDR1 reads SGHVS; CDR2 reads FQNEAQ. V lost 5 bases and J lost 4, with 8 bases in between. This CDR3 spans 13 amino acids. In DNA, the CDR3 is TGTGCCAGCAGCCTAAAGAGCACCGGGGAGCTGTTTTTT. Translation: CASSLKSTGELFF. Filled out from reference TRBV7-8 and TRBJ2-2, the complete variable domain reads GAGVSQSPRYKVAKRGQDVALRCDPISGHVSLFWYQQALGQGPEFLTYFQNEAQLDKSGLPSDRFFAERPEGSVSTLKIQRTQQEDSAVYLCASSLKSTGELFFGEGSRLTVL.

The J gene is TRBJ2-7, the V gene TRBV6-2 or TRBV6-3; 8 bases match TRBD1. Germline lookup yields CDR1 MNHEY and CDR2 SVGEGT. The CDR3 consists of 14 residues. Trimming took 4 bases from V and 3 from J; bases not matched to a gene: 5. The DNA for the CDR3 is TGTGCCAGCAGTTGGGACAGGAACGACTACGAGCAGTACTTC. As protein: CASSWDRNDYEQYF.

The V call is TRBV5-4, the J call TRBJ2-2, with D unclear. The length of the CDR3 is 15 residues. The V and J ends lost 2 bases and 4 bases respectively, with 12 bases between them. CDR1 and CDR2 from the germline V gene are SGHNT and YYREEE (reference sequence). The CDR3 bases are TGTGCCAGCAGCTTTAGAGGCCGGCCCACCGGGGAGCTGTTTTTT. Translation: CASSFRGRPTGELFF. Full variable domain (outside the CDR3, taken from reference TRBV5-4 and TRBJ2-2): ETGVTQSPTHLIKTRGQQVTLRCSSQSGHNTVSWYQQALGQGPQFIFQYYREEENGRGNFPPRFSGLQFPNYSSELNVNALELDDSALYLCASSFRGRPTGELFFGEGSRLTVL.

This clone showed up just a few times. V and J are TRBV11-3 and TRBJ2-1; D not resolved. This CDR3 region has 11 residues. The germline V gene encodes CDR1 SGHNT and CDR2 YENEEA. The V gene lost 3 bases and the J gene lost 8 bases, with 5 bases spanning the gap. CDR3 nucleotide sequence: TGTGCCAGCAGCTTGGTAGATGAGCAGTTCTTC. This gives the protein CASSLVDEQFF.

The rearrangement uses TRBV7-2 and TRBJ1-2, with D perhaps matching TRBD1 (5 bases). CDR1 and CDR2 from the germline V gene are SGHTA and FQGNSA. V was shortened by 10 bases and J by 4 bases, with 16 bases between the two germline ends. The CDR3 extends over 13 amino acids. CDR3 sequence reads: CATVGQVGYGYTF. The CDR3 coding sequence is TGTGCCACCGTGGGGCAGGTCGGCTATGGCTACACCTTC. The whole variable domain, remainder taken from reference TRBV7-2 and TRBJ1-2, is GAGVSQSPSNKVTEKGKDVELRCDPISGHTALYWYRQSLGQGLEFLIYFQGNSAPDKSGLPSDRFSAERTGGSVSTLTIQRTQQEDSAVYLCATVGQVGYGYTFGSGTRLTVV.

The chain combines TRBV10-3 with TRBJ1-2; 8 bases match TRBD1. Germline loops: CDR1 ENHRY, CDR2 SYGVKD. This CDR3 region has 17 residues. The trim removed 6 bases at V and 4 bases at J, leaving 16 bases unmatched. CDR3 DNA sequence: TGTGCCATCAGGCCAGACAGGGGTCCGACGGACCTCTATGGCTACACCTTC. This gives the protein CAIRPDRGPTDLYGYTF.

There are a few counts of this clone. The rearrangement uses TRBV5-6 and TRBJ1-4, with a weak D call TRBD1 (5 bases). V gave up 1 base and J gave up 5 bases, with 12 bases separating them. The CDR3 has 15 residues. Germline V gives CDR1 SGHDT, CDR2 YYEEEE. In nucleotides, the CDR3 is TGTGCCAGCAGCTTGAAGGGTCAGGGAAATGAAAAACTGTTTTTT. It yields the protein CASSLKGQGNEKLFF.

The V call is TRBV10-2, the J call TRBJ1-6, with 10 nucleotides matching TRBD1. In germline, CDR1 is WSHSY, CDR2 SAAADI. The CDR3 extends over 14 amino acids. The junction had 2 bases not matched to a gene; V was cut back by 3 bases and J by 9 bases. CDR3 sequence reads: CASSDGTGVSPLHF. In DNA, the CDR3 is TGCGCCAGCAGTGACGGGACAGGGGTTTCACCCCTCCACTTT.

This clone has a handful of counts. The sample holds other DNA sequences that translate to the same CDR3. V and J are TRBV28 and TRBJ1-4; D may be TRBD1 (6 bases). The germline gives CDR1 MDHEN, CDR2 SYDVKM. V dropped 6 bases and J dropped 7 bases, with 15 bases sitting between them. The CDR3 totals 14 residues. The CDR3 DNA follows: TGTGCCAGCAGCCTTGGGAGGGGGGCTGAAAAACTGTTTTTT. It specifies CASSLGRGAEKLFF.

The V call is TRBV10-3, the J call TRBJ1-2; 7 bases are shared with TRBD1. CDR3 size: 14 residues. The V gene end was trimmed by 11 bases and the J gene end by 7 bases; junction bases not matched to a gene: 16. Germline V gene lookup returns CDR1 ENHRY and CDR2 SYGVKD. The CDR3 here is CASSADRASGGYTF. The CDR3 DNA sequence: TGTGCCTCATCAGCCGACAGGGCCTCTGGTGGCTACACCTTC.

This clone has only a few counts. The J gene is TRBJ1-6, the V gene TRBV10-2; 9 bases agree with TRBD1. This CDR3 spans 15 amino acids. The germline CDR1 and CDR2 sequences are WSHSY and SAAADI. The V and J ends lost 5 bases and 4 bases, in that order; junction bases with no gene match: 3. CDR3 nucleotide sequence: TGCGCCAGCAGTCCGACAGGGGGTTATAATTCACCCCTCCACTTT. Translating gives CASSPTGGYNSPLHF.

This chain connects TRBV28 to TRBJ2-7; no reliable D call. Germline CDR1 and CDR2: MDHEN and SYDVKM. The V gene lost 3 bases and the J gene lost 6 bases, with 9 bases spanning the gap. The CDR3 length is 12 residues. CDR3 protein: CASSFASGEQYF. The CDR3 DNA sequence: TGTGCCAGCAGTTTTGCTTCGGGCGAGCAGTACTTC.

The V and J genes are TRBV11-2 and TRBJ2-6; D remains ambiguous. The germline V gene encodes CDR1 SGHAT and CDR2 FQNNGV. Between the trimmed V and J ends, which lost 1 base and 0 bases, there was a span of 10 bases. This CDR3 has 17 residues. In nucleotides, the CDR3 is TGTGCCAGCAGCTTAGCCGGGTTTAGCTCTGGGGCCAACGTCCTGACTTTC. As protein: CASSLAGFSSGANVLTF.

The J gene is TRBJ1-2, the V gene TRBV4-1; 11 bases align to TRBD1. The CDR3 totals 20 residues. J was trimmed by 7 bases and V by 0 bases; bases with no gene match: 19. Germline lookup yields CDR1 MGHRA and CDR2 YSYEKL. The CDR3 coding sequence is TGCGCCAGCAGCCAAGATATCGCGTGGGGGACAGGGGGATCTACGGGTGGCTACACCTTC. Protein: CASSQDIAWGTGGSTGGYTF.

The chain couples TRBV5-1 to TRBJ2-5; TRBD2 agrees at 11 bases. This CDR3 comprises 16 residues. Looked up from germline, CDR1 is SGHRS and CDR2 is YFSETQ. The J segment lost 4 bases and the V segment lost 5 bases, leaving 10 bases of the junction unmatched. Here the CDR3 reads CASRIVPSGRPETQYF. In nucleotides, the CDR3 is TGCGCCAGCAGAATTGTACCTAGCGGGAGGCCAGAGACCCAGTACTTC.

The rearrangement links TRBV19 to TRBJ2-7; TRBD2 aligns across 7 bases. CDR3 length: 15 amino acids. The V and J ends lost 3 bases and 3 bases, in that order; junction bases with no gene match: 8. The germline V gene has CDR1 LNHDA and CDR2 SQIVND (reference sequence). The CDR3, as DNA: TGTGCCAGTAGTATGAGGCGGGGGATCAACTACGAGCAGTACTTC. It encodes CASSMRRGINYEQYF.

This clone has only a few counts. V is TRBV4-3 and J is TRBJ1-2; TRBD1 matches 7 bases. J lost 4 bases, V lost 4 bases, and 9 bases had no gene match. Germline CDR1 LGHNA, CDR2 YSLEER. The CDR3 is 15 amino acids. The CDR3 DNA reads as TGCGCCAGCAGCCCGGTCGGGACAGCCTTCTATGGCTACACCTTC. Translation: CASSPVGTAFYGYTF.

The genes are TRBV6-6 and TRBJ1-6; TRBD1 aligns across 10 bases. The CDR3 has 14 residues. Germline V gene data show CDR1 as MNHNY and CDR2 as SVGAGI (reference sequence). J gave up 2 bases and V 9 bases, and 1 base lay outside the gene matches. The chain's CDR3 is CASGQGAYNSPLHF. In nucleotides, the CDR3 is TGTGCCAGTGGACAGGGGGCCTATAATTCACCCCTCCACTTT.

This clone was recorded once. V is TRBV30 and J is TRBJ1-3; TRBD1 might be the D (6 bases). This CDR3 contains 14 residues. Deletions cut 0 bases from V and 1 base from J, with 7 bases between. Germline lookup yields CDR1 GTSNPN and CDR2 SVGIG (reference sequence). As DNA, the CDR3 is TGTGCCTGGAGTGTAGGGGGATCTGGAAACACCATATATTTT. Its translation is CAWSVGGSGNTIYF. The full variable domain, with the rest looked up from reference TRBV30 and TRBJ1-3, is SQTIHQWPATLVQPVGSPLSLECTVEGTSNPNLYWYRQAAGRGLQLLFYSVGIGQISSEVPQNLSASRPQDRQFILSSKKLLLSDSGFYLCAWSVGGSGNTIYFGEGSWLTVV.

The chain couples TRBV11-2 to TRBJ1-2; TRBD1 matches 9 bases. The V gene's germline CDR1 is SGHAT and CDR2 FQNNGV. The CDR3 runs 15 residues. V shed 5 bases and J 6 bases; nucleotides not matched to a gene: 10. CDR3 in DNA: TGTGCCAGCAGCCCTGGGACAGGGATTTATGATGGCTACACCTTC. It encodes CASSPGTGIYDGYTF.

The V and J genes are TRBV12-3 or TRBV12-4 and TRBJ2-3, with 7 bases identical to TRBD1. The CDR3 is 13 amino acids. J gave up 3 bases and V 7 bases, and 4 bases lay outside the gene matches. CDR3 residues: CASTPGGTDTQYF. In DNA, the CDR3 is TGTGCCAGCACCCCAGGGGGAACAGATACGCAGTATTTT.